A selection of T cell receptor beta chains follows, all from one sample in a study of shared clonotypes between healthy human individuals. Data came from immunoSEQ multiplex PCR; TCRdb stores just in-frame clones and leaves some out. The profile covers about 490,000 clones, with about three quarters appearing a single time and over 10% taken by the ten largest. The sequenced sample was PBMCs. The receptors here all came from a woman aged 40 to 50 in good health. Some clones in this sample may be carry-over from other donors' samples. The CDR3 runs from the conserved cysteine through the conserved F or W. The order of the fields is clone size, D gene, V gene, J gene, CDR3 protein, CDR3 DNA. The D gene is left open where the match is weak. Not all rows give a size; the values are once, few, many and, for expanded clones, a class.

clone size: NA
D gene: NA
V gene: TRBV18
J gene: TRBJ2-7
CDR3 protein: CASSPRMDSSSYEQYF
CDR3 DNA: TGTGCCAGCTCACCACGAATGGATAGTAGCTCCTACGAGCAGTACTTC

clone size: NA
D gene: NA
V gene: TRBV28
J gene: TRBJ2-7
CDR3 protein: CASSSGSNYEQYF
CDR3 DNA: TGTGCCAGCAGTTCGGGCAGCAACTACGAGCAGTACTTC

clone size: NA
D gene: NA
V gene: TRBV6-5
J gene: TRBJ2-7
CDR3 protein: CASRRKTGIGREQYF
CDR3 DNA: TGTGCCAGCCGACGCAAGACAGGAATCGGTCGCGAGCAGTACTTC

clone size: NA
D gene: NA
V gene: TRBV5-6
J gene: TRBJ2-2
CDR3 protein: CASSLEPSSNTGELFF
CDR3 DNA: TGTGCCAGCAGCTTGGAACCCAGTTCGAACACCGGGGAGCTGTTTTTT

clone size: NA
D gene: TRBD2
V gene: TRBV7-9
J gene: TRBJ2-1
CDR3 protein: CASPSPGGRGRGEQFF
CDR3 DNA: TGTGCCAGCCCCTCTCCGGGCGGGAGAGGTAGGGGTGAGCAGTTCTTC

clone size: NA
D gene: NA
V gene: TRBV6-1
J gene: TRBJ2-7
CDR3 protein: CASSSSQGGPYEQYF
CDR3 DNA: TGTGCCAGCAGCAGCTCCCAGGGCGGTCCCTACGAGCAGTACTTC

clone size: NA
D gene: TRBD1
V gene: TRBV27
J gene: TRBJ1-3
CDR3 protein: CASSWDRGNTIYF
CDR3 DNA: TGTGCCAGCAGTTGGGACAGGGGGAACACCATATATTTT

clone size: NA
D gene: TRBD1
V gene: TRBV27
J gene: TRBJ2-5
CDR3 protein: CASSLSPTGGWQETQYF
CDR3 DNA: TGTGCCAGCAGTTTATCCCCTACAGGGGGTTGGCAAGAGACCCAGTACTTC

clone size: NA
D gene: TRBD2
V gene: TRBV29-1
J gene: TRBJ2-7
CDR3 protein: CSVGGLAGKFYEQYF
CDR3 DNA: TGCAGCGTAGGGGGACTAGCGGGAAAATTTTACGAGCAGTACTTC

clone size: NA
D gene: TRBD1
V gene: TRBV6-5
J gene: TRBJ1-1
CDR3 protein: CASSSGTGKTEAFF
CDR3 DNA: TGTGCCAGCAGCTCCGGGACAGGGAAAACTGAAGCTTTCTTT

clone size: NA
D gene: NA
V gene: TRBV6-5
J gene: TRBJ2-7
CDR3 protein: CASSYAYFGAYEQYF
CDR3 DNA: TGTGCCAGCAGTTACGCCTATTTCGGGGCCTACGAGCAGTACTTC

clone size: NA
D gene: NA
V gene: TRBV11-2
J gene: TRBJ2-5
CDR3 protein: CASTRGETQYF
CDR3 DNA: TGTGCCAGCACCCGGGGGGAGACCCAGTACTTC

clone size: NA
D gene: NA
V gene: TRBV5-1
J gene: TRBJ1-2
CDR3 protein: CASSTRPETGYGYTF
CDR3 DNA: TGCGCCAGCAGCACCCGGCCCGAAACGGGCTATGGCTACACCTTC

clone size: once
D gene: TRBD2
V gene: TRBV28
J gene: TRBJ2-7
CDR3 protein: CASSHPTSGRVEQYF
CDR3 DNA: TGTGCCAGCAGCCATCCGACTAGCGGGAGGGTCGAGCAGTACTTC

clone size: once
D gene: NA
V gene: TRBV5-1
J gene: TRBJ1-2
CDR3 protein: CASSSWRGGYTF
CDR3 DNA: TGCGCCAGCAGCTCCTGGCGGGGGGGCTACACCTTC

clone size: few
D gene: NA
V gene: TRBV19
J gene: TRBJ2-5
CDR3 protein: CASSIASTGQETQYF
CDR3 DNA: TGTGCCAGTAGTATAGCCTCGACAGGCCAAGAGACCCAGTACTTC

clone size: NA
D gene: TRBD2
V gene: TRBV2
J gene: TRBJ2-7
CDR3 protein: CASRGTSGIGEQYF
CDR3 DNA: TGTGCCAGCAGGGGGACTAGCGGGATAGGCGAGCAGTACTTC

clone size: NA
D gene: TRBD2
V gene: TRBV5-1
J gene: TRBJ2-1
CDR3 protein: CASSLDSGNILSEQFF
CDR3 DNA: TGCGCCAGCAGCTTGGATAGCGGGAATATTTTATCTGAGCAGTTCTTC

clone size: NA
D gene: NA
V gene: TRBV29-1
J gene: TRBJ2-3
CDR3 protein: CSAKLPFQTDTQYF
CDR3 DNA: TGCAGCGCCAAACTACCCTTCCAGACAGATACGCAGTATTTT

clone size: NA
D gene: NA
V gene: TRBV2
J gene: TRBJ2-7
CDR3 protein: CASSWPVGTNEQYF
CDR3 DNA: TGTGCCAGCAGCTGGCCGGTAGGGACCAACGAGCAGTACTTC

clone size: NA
D gene: TRBD1
V gene: TRBV4-2
J gene: TRBJ1-5
CDR3 protein: CASSQATGAANQPQHF
CDR3 DNA: TGTGCCAGCAGCCAAGCCACAGGGGCAGCCAATCAGCCCCAGCATTTT

clone size: NA
D gene: TRBD2
V gene: TRBV5-1
J gene: TRBJ2-3
CDR3 protein: CASSYSGTTDTQYF
CDR3 DNA: TGCGCCAGCAGCTATAGCGGGACCACAGATACGCAGTATTTT

clone size: NA
D gene: NA
V gene: TRBV7-3
J gene: TRBJ1-1
CDR3 protein: CASSRTVNTEAFF
CDR3 DNA: TGTGCCAGCAGCCGGACGGTTAACACTGAAGCTTTCTTT

clone size: NA
D gene: TRBD1
V gene: TRBV28
J gene: TRBJ1-2
CDR3 protein: CASSLDRGGYTF
CDR3 DNA: TGTGCCAGCAGTTTAGACAGGGGGGGCTACACCTTC

clone size: NA
D gene: TRBD1
V gene: TRBV7-9
J gene: TRBJ2-1
CDR3 protein: CASSSTPEQGTLFF
CDR3 DNA: TGTGCCAGCAGCTCCACGCCGGAACAGGGGACATTGTTCTTC

clone size: NA
D gene: NA
V gene: TRBV9
J gene: TRBJ2-1
CDR3 protein: CASSAGNEQFF
CDR3 DNA: TGTGCCAGCAGCGCCGGCAATGAGCAGTTCTTC